Listed here are 31 T cell receptor beta chains from one sample, sequenced in a study of OX40 agonist ivuxolimab in advanced cancers. Produced via immunoSEQ multiplex PCR; TCRdb's table is partial and in-frame only. The sample lists tens of thousands of clones, roughly 77% occurring once. The sequencing used CD4+ or CD8+ T cells sorted from blood, collected in a trial of the OX40 agonist ivuxolimab. The receptors here all came from an adult with an advanced solid tumor such as melanoma, head and neck, liver or kidney cancer.

The chain joins TRBV7-8 to TRBJ2-1; TRBD1 matches at 12 bases. The V and J ends lost 0 bases and 9 bases, in that order; junction bases with no gene match: 6. Germline loops: CDR1 SGHVS, CDR2 FQNEAQ. The CDR3 loop spans 16 amino acids. CDR3 coding DNA: TGTGCCAGCAGCTTAGCTAGACGGGACAGGGGGCTTGAGCAGTTCTTC. This translates into CASSLARRDRGLEQFF.

This chain uses TRBV28 with TRBJ1-1, with unresolved D. The V end was cut by 6 bases, the J end by 1 base, with 6 bases between. The CDR3 length is 12 residues. Germline V gene sequence: CDR1 MDHEN, CDR2 SYDVKM. The CDR3 DNA reads TGTGCCAGCAGGTTCCCGAACACTGAAGCTTTCTTT. Amino acid sequence: CASRFPNTEAFF.

The chain recombines TRBV2 with TRBJ2-4, with D unclear. V lost 7 bases, J lost 1 base, and 8 bases lay in between. The germline gives CDR1 SNHLY, CDR2 FYNNEI. CDR3 length equals 13 residues. The CDR3 here is CASKGWAKNIQYF. Written as DNA, the CDR3 is TGTGCCAGCAAAGGTTGGGCCAAAAACATTCAGTACTTC.

This clone was seen only a few times. The CDR3 DNA reads as TGTGCCAGCAGTTTACCGGGGGAGGGACAAGAGACCCAGTACTTC. The encoded protein is CASSLPGEGQETQYF. J is TRBJ2-5 and V is TRBV28; TRBD2 matches 7 bases. The CDR3 extends over 15 amino acids. Germline values: CDR1 MDHEN, CDR2 SYDVKM. With V trimmed by 2 bases and J by 2 bases, 5 bases remained unmatched.

The rearrangement links TRBV5-4 to TRBJ1-6; TRBD1 matches at 7 bases. This CDR3 has 13 residues. Trimming removed 4 bases from V and 6 bases from J; junction bases left unmatched: 1. Germline V lookup: CDR1 SGHNT, CDR2 YYREEE (reference sequence). Here the CDR3 reads CASSRDSNSPLHF. The CDR3 DNA is TGTGCCAGCAGCCGGGACAGTAATTCACCCCTCCACTTT.

This clone was detected only a few times. The genes are TRBV5-6 and TRBJ1-2; TRBD1 matches at 11 bases. Germline trimming cut 4 bases from V and 7 bases from J; bases unmatched to any gene: 6. The CDR3 length is 14 residues. CDR1 is SGHDT and CDR2 is YYEEEE in the germline V gene. Here the CDR3 reads CASSRDRGKGGYTF. In DNA form, the CDR3 reads TGTGCCAGCAGCCGGGACAGGGGGAAGGGTGGCTACACCTTC.

V gene TRBV7-8 combines with J gene TRBJ2-1; D not certain. This CDR3 region has 13 residues. Germline V lookup: CDR1 SGHVS, CDR2 FQNEAQ. V shed 1 base and J shed 6 bases, with 7 bases lying between them. The CDR3 DNA is TGTGCCAGCAGCTTAGGAAGGTTCAATGAGCAGTTCTTC. It yields the protein CASSLGRFNEQFF.

The gene calls are TRBV6-1 and TRBJ1-2; 10 bases map to TRBD1. V shed 2 bases and J 7 bases; nucleotides not matched to a gene: 7. CDR3 size: 15 residues. Germline V CDR1 and CDR2: MNHNS, SASEGT. The CDR3 reads CASSELGDRGSGYTF. CDR3 coding DNA: TGTGCCAGCAGTGAACTGGGGGACAGGGGTTCTGGCTACACCTTC.

The rearrangement uses TRBV7-8 and TRBJ2-7; 8 positions agree with TRBD1. Germline V gene data show CDR1 as SGHVS and CDR2 as FQNEAQ. The CDR3 is 13 residues long. The V gene end was trimmed by 3 bases and the J gene end by 4 bases; junction bases not matched to a gene: 2. The CDR3 coding sequence is TGTGCCAGCAGCTTGGGACAGGATTACGAGCAGTACTTC. It yields the protein CASSLGQDYEQYF.

The rearrangement links TRBV5-4 to TRBJ2-5; TRBD1 agrees at 7 bases. J lost 2 bases, V lost 6 bases, and 7 bases had no gene match. Germline V lookup: CDR1 SGHNT, CDR2 YYREEE (reference sequence). The CDR3 sequence is 14 residues long. CDR3 in amino acids: CASIPDRAQETQYF. DNA of the CDR3: TGTGCCAGCATACCCGACAGGGCGCAAGAGACCCAGTACTTC.

This clone has only one observation. The rearrangement links TRBV10-3 to TRBJ2-1; 7 positions agree with TRBD1. The CDR3 loop spans 16 amino acids. V trimming: 2 bases; J trimming: 8 bases; junction bases outside the gene matches: 12. In germline, CDR1 is ENHRY, CDR2 SYGVKD. The CDR3 is CAISERTGRSGDEQFF. CDR3 in DNA: TGTGCCATCAGTGAGCGGACAGGACGGAGTGGCGATGAGCAGTTCTTC.

The chain recombines TRBV10-1 with TRBJ2-2; the match to TRBD2 covers 8 bases. Per germline, CDR1 WNHNN and CDR2 SYGVQD (reference sequence). V dropped 4 bases and J dropped 6; count of bases not matched to a gene: 16. The CDR3 is 18 amino acids. CDR3 protein: CASSGGGTRSLVAGELFF. The CDR3 DNA sequence: TGCGCCAGCAGTGGCGGGGGGACCCGGTCCCTAGTAGCCGGGGAGCTGTTTTTT.

This clone is classed as medium-sized. V usage is TRBV7-2 and J usage is TRBJ2-7, with D perhaps given as TRBD1 or TRBD2 (5 bases each). The CDR3 totals 14 residues. From germline, CDR1 is SGHTA and CDR2 FQGNSA. The germline V and J ends were trimmed by 5 bases and 7 bases, with 18 bases remaining between them. CDR3 amino acids: CASSEGQATGEQYF. CDR3 DNA sequence: TGTGCCAGCAGCGAAGGACAAGCCACGGGGGAGCAGTACTTC.

The CDR3 region has the DNA TGTGCCAGCACCGTTTGGGGGCCTGGAAACACCATATATTTT. Amino acids: CASTVWGPGNTIYF. V usage is TRBV5-6 and J usage is TRBJ1-3, with D tentatively TRBD1 (6 bases). Germline V CDR1 and CDR2: SGHDT, YYEEEE. The CDR3 spans 14 residues. V dropped 6 bases and J dropped 2 bases, with 12 bases sitting between them.

This clone appeared a few times. The V and J genes are TRBV2 and TRBJ1-5; unclear D gene. Germline-derived CDR1 and CDR2 are SNHLY and FYNNEI. Trimming removed 4 bases at V and 1 base at J, with 8 bases between. The CDR3 consists of 14 residues. The CDR3 bases are TGTGCCAGCAGTGCCGACGGGAGCAATCAGCCCCAGCATTTT. It yields the protein CASSADGSNQPQHF.

The rearrangement links TRBV2 to TRBJ2-2; no definite D call. Germline V gene sequence: CDR1 SNHLY, CDR2 FYNNEI. V was trimmed by 1 base and J by 4 bases, leaving 7 bases between them. The CDR3 has 14 amino acids. CDR3 bases: TGTGCCAGCAGTGAAGTAACTTCCACCGGGGAGCTGTTTTTT. It specifies CASSEVTSTGELFF.

The chain links TRBV9 to TRBJ2-2; D is ambiguous. The CDR3 sequence is 13 residues long. The germline CDR1 and CDR2 sequences are SGDLS and YYNGEE. V was cut by 3 bases and J by 6 bases, with 9 bases left in between. CDR3 region: CASSAYNAGELFF. The CDR3, as DNA: TGTGCCAGCAGCGCCTATAACGCCGGGGAGCTGTTTTTT.

V is TRBV5-5 and J is TRBJ1-2, with D unresolved. Trimming removed 0 bases at V and 4 bases at J, with 7 bases between. The length of the CDR3 is 13 residues. CDR1 is SGHKS, CDR2 YYEKEE, per germline (reference sequence). In DNA form, the CDR3 reads TGTGCCAGCAGCTTGGACGGCATCTATGGCTACACCTTC. It translates to CASSLDGIYGYTF.

This CDR3 reads CASSGRQATNEKLFF. The CDR3 DNA follows: TGTGCCAGCAGCGGTAGACAAGCAACTAATGAAAAACTGTTTTTT. This rearrangement joins TRBV5-4 to TRBJ1-4; D is ambiguous. The CDR3 runs to 15 residues. Germline CDR1 is SGHNT and CDR2 is YYREEE (reference sequence). Trimming stripped 4 bases from V and 0 bases from J, with 10 bases between.

This clone was picked up a small number of times. The chain is built from TRBV2 and TRBJ2-1, with 8 bases lining up with TRBD2. The CDR3 contains 15 residues. Looked up from germline, CDR1 is SNHLY and CDR2 is FYNNEI. The trim removed 6 bases at V and 1 base at J, leaving 5 bases unmatched. As DNA, the CDR3 is TGTGCCAGCAGCCCGGGGGGGACGTCCTACAATGAGCAGTTCTTC. Translation: CASSPGGTSYNEQFF.

The rearrangement links TRBV6-5 to TRBJ2-5; 12 nucleotides match TRBD1. V shed 8 bases and J 12 bases; nucleotides not matched to a gene: 10. This CDR3 is 13 amino acids long. CDR1 and CDR2 (germline): MNHEY, SVGAGI. CDR3 residues: CASGRDRGRVEYF. The CDR3 coding sequence is TGTGCCAGCGGGCGGGACAGGGGGCGTGTGGAGTACTTC.

The chain has TRBV5-1 and TRBJ2-5, with D unclear. The CDR3 extends over 13 amino acids. Trimming pared 6 bases from V and 3 bases from J, leaving 12 bases between. The germline V gene has CDR1 SGHRS and CDR2 YFSETQ. CDR3 in DNA: TGCGCCAGCAAAGCTGGAACAGAAGAGACCCAGTACTTC. It encodes CASKAGTEETQYF. Full variable domain (remainder filled in from reference TRBV5-1 and TRBJ2-5): KAGVTQTPRYLIKTRGQQVTLSCSPISGHRSVSWYQQTPGQGLQFLFEYFSETQRNKGNFPGRFSGRQFSNSRSEMNVSTLELGDSALYLCASKAGTEETQYFGPGTRLLVL.

The rearrangement joins TRBV10-2 to TRBJ1-2; D remains unclear. The CDR3 extends over 16 amino acids. Looked up from germline, CDR1 is WSHSY and CDR2 is SAAADI. V lost 7 bases and J lost 5, with 23 bases in between. The DNA of the CDR3 is TGCGCCAGCACCAAAGTTGGGGTCACGGTAGGGTATGGCTACACCTTC. Residues: CASTKVGVTVGYGYTF.

The V gene is TRBV28, the J gene TRBJ1-2; D may be TRBD1 (5 bases). The CDR3 extends over 14 amino acids. The V end lost 1 base, the J end lost 1 base, and 7 bases lay between the germline ends. Germline loops: CDR1 MDHEN, CDR2 SYDVKM. This chain's CDR3 is CASSLSRVNYGYTF. CDR3 nucleotides: TGTGCCAGCAGTTTATCCAGGGTTAACTATGGCTACACCTTC.

In this sample, this clone turned up a few times. This CDR3 is CASSLRDRGMNTEAFF. Written as DNA, the CDR3 is TGTGCCAGCAGCCTCCGGGACAGGGGAATGAACACTGAAGCTTTCTTT. J is TRBJ1-1 and V is TRBV7-8; TRBD1 aligns across 10 bases. CDR3 length: 16 amino acids. With 5 bases clipped from V and 0 bases from J, the junction kept 6 bases outside the gene matches. Germline V gene lookup returns CDR1 SGHVS and CDR2 FQNEAQ.

This clone was counted a few times. The chain couples TRBV5-1 to TRBJ2-1; 10 bases match TRBD2. Germline-derived CDR1 and CDR2 are SGHRS and YFSETQ. The junction had 5 bases not matched to a gene; V was cut back by 1 base and J by 7 bases. CDR3 length equals 15 residues. The CDR3 protein is CASSLLASGGNEQFF. As DNA, the CDR3 is TGCGCCAGCAGCTTGTTGGCTAGCGGGGGAAATGAGCAGTTCTTC.

The rearrangement joins TRBV5-4 to TRBJ2-3; 10 nucleotides match TRBD2. The junction had 5 bases not matched to a gene; V was cut back by 4 bases and J by 3 bases. The CDR3 length is 15 residues. Germline assignment: CDR1 SGHNT and CDR2 YYREEE (reference sequence). The CDR3 coding sequence is TGTGCCAGCAGCCCGGCACTAGCGGGGACAGATACGCAGTATTTT. This translates into CASSPALAGTDTQYF.

This chain links TRBV6-5 with TRBJ1-3; 7 nucleotides match TRBD1. Unmatched junction bases numbered 8, after V lost 7 bases and J lost 2 bases. This CDR3 contains 15 residues. Germline V CDR1 and CDR2: MNHEY, SVGAGI. The CDR3 loop is CASKNRGLAGNTIYF. The CDR3 bases are TGTGCCAGCAAAAACAGGGGACTCGCTGGAAACACCATATATTTT.

The sample holds one count of this clone. The chain links TRBV5-1 to TRBJ2-7; 11 bases are a match to TRBD1. This CDR3 spans 15 amino acids. Germline V lookup: CDR1 SGHRS, CDR2 YFSETQ. V shed 1 base, J shed 7 bases, and the junction held 7 bases outside the gene matches. CDR3 region: CASSLIGQGAEEQYF. As DNA, the CDR3 is TGCGCCAGCAGCTTGATCGGACAGGGGGCGGAAGAGCAGTACTTC. The full variable domain, with the rest looked up from reference TRBV5-1 and TRBJ2-7, is KAGVTQTPRYLIKTRGQQVTLSCSPISGHRSVSWYQQTPGQGLQFLFEYFSETQRNKGNFPGRFSGRQFSNSRSEMNVSTLELGDSALYLCASSLIGQGAEEQYFGPGTRLTVT.

This sequence joins TRBV28 and TRBJ2-5, with 7 bases matching TRBD1. The CDR3 has 14 amino acids. Germline loops: CDR1 MDHEN, CDR2 SYDVKM. V shed 3 bases and J 5 bases; nucleotides not matched to a gene: 6. CDR3 bases: TGTGCCAGCAGTTTGTTAGGGGGCGCGGAGACCCAGTACTTC. This sequence encodes CASSLLGGAETQYF. Drawing the rest from reference TRBV28 and TRBJ2-5, the complete variable domain is DVKVTQSSRYLVKRTGEKVFLECVQDMDHENMFWYRQDPGLGLRLIYFSYDVKMKEKGDIPEGYSVSREKKERFSLILESASTNQTSMYLCASSLLGGAETQYFGPGTRLLVL.

This sequence joins TRBV9 and TRBJ2-2; 16 bases are a match to TRBD2. This CDR3 region has 17 residues. V dropped 3 bases and J dropped 6; count of bases not matched to a gene: 5. CDR1 is SGDLS and CDR2 is YYNGEE in the germline V gene. The CDR3 loop reads CASSAGLAGGLAGELFF. CDR3 nucleotide sequence: TGTGCCAGCAGCGCGGGACTAGCGGGGGGGCTAGCCGGGGAGCTGTTTTTT.